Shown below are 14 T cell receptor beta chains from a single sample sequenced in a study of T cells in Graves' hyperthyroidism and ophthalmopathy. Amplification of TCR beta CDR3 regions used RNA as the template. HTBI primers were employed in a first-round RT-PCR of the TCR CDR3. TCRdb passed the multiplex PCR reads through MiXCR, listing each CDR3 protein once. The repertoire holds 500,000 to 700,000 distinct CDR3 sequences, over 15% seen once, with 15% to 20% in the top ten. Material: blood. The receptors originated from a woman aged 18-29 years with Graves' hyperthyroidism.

This chain's CDR3 is CASSLRDLPPYEQYF. CDR3 sequence (DNA): TGTGCCAGCAGTTTACGGGACTTGCCACCCTACGAGCAGTACTTC. V usage is TRBV27 and J usage is TRBJ2-7; D perhaps matches TRBD2 (6 bases). CDR3 length: 15 amino acids. V was cut by 2 bases and J by 2 bases, with 13 bases left in between. Per germline, CDR1 MNHEY and CDR2 SMNVEV (reference sequence).

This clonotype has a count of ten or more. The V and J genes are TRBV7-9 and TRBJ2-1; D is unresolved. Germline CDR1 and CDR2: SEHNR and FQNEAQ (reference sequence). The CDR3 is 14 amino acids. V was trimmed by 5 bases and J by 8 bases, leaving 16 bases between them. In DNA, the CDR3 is TGTGCCAGCAGCCACATTAGGTCGGGTTATGAGCAGTTCTTC. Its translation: CASSHIRSGYEQFF.

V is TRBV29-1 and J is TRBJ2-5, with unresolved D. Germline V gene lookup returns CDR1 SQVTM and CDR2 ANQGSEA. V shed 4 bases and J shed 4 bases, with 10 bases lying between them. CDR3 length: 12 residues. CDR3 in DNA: TGCAGCGTTGCTGGTAGCCGAGAGACCCAGTACTTC. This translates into CSVAGSRETQYF.

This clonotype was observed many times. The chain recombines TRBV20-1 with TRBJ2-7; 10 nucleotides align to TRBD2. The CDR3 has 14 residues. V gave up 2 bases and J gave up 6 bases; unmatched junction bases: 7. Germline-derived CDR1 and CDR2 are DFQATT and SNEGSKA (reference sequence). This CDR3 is CSARFLAGGSEQYF. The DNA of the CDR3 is TGCAGTGCTAGATTTTTAGCGGGGGGTTCCGAGCAGTACTTC.

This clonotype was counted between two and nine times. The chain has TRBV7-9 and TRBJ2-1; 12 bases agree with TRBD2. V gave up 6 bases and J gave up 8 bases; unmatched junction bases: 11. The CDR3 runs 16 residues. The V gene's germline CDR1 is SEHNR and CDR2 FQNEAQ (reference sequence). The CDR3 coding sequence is TGTGCCAGCAGTCCCTCCGGCCTAGCGGGAGGGGATGAGCAGTTCTTC. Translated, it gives CASSPSGLAGGDEQFF. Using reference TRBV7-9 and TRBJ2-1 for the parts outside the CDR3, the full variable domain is DTGVSQNPRHKITKRGQNVTFRCDPISEHNRLYWYRQTLGQGPEFLTYFQNEAQLEKSRLLSDRFSAERPKGSFSTLEIQRTEQGDSAMYLCASSPSGLAGGDEQFFGPGTRLTVL.

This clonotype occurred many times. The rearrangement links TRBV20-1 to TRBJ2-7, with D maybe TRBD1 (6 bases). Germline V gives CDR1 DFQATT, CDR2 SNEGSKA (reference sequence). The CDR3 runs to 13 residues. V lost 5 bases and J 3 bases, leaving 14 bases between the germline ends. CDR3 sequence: CSAVGTQGYEQYF. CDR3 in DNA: TGCAGTGCTGTCGGGACACAGGGCTACGAGCAGTACTTC.

The CDR3 DNA follows: TGCGCCAGCAGTGAGGGAGCTAGCGGTACAGATACGCAGTATTTT. This gives the protein CASSEGASGTDTQYF. This chain links TRBV10-1 with TRBJ2-3, with 7 bases lining up with TRBD2. This CDR3 has 15 amino acids. V shed 2 bases and J 3 bases; nucleotides not matched to a gene: 5. CDR1 is WNHNN and CDR2 is SYGVQD in the germline V gene (reference sequence).

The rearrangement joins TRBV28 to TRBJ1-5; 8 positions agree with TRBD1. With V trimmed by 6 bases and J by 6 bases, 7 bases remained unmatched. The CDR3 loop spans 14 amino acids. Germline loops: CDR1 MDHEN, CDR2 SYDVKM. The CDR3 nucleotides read TGTGCCAGCAGCTATCAGGGGGCGGGTCAGCCCCAGCATTTT. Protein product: CASSYQGAGQPQHF.

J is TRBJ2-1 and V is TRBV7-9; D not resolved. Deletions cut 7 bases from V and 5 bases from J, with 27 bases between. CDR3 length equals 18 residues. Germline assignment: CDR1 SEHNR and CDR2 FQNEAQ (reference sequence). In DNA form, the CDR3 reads TGTGCCAGCACACCTCGGTCTCGAGCCGATATAAGGAACAATGAGCAGTTCTTC. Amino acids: CASTPRSRADIRNNEQFF.

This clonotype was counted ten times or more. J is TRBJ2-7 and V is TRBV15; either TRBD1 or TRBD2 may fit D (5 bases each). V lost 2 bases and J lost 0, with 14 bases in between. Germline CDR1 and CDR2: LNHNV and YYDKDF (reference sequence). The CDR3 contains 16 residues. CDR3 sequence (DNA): TGTGCCACCAGCAGAAAAACCGGGACGGCCTCCTACGAGCAGTACTTC. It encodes CATSRKTGTASYEQYF.

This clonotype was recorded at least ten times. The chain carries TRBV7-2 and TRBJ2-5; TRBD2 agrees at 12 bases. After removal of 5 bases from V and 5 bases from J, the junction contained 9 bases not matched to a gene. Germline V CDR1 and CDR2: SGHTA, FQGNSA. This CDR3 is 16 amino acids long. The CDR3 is CASSPRTSGMYETQYF. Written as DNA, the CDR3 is TGTGCCAGCAGCCCAAGGACTAGCGGGATGTATGAGACCCAGTACTTC.

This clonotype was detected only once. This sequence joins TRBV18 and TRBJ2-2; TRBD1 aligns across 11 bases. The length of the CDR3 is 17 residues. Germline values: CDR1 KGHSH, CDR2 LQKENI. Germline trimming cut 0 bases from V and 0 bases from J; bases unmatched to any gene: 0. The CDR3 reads CASSPPDRGPNTGELFF. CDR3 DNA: TGTGCCAGCTCACCACCGGACAGGGGGCCGAACACCGGGGAGCTGTTTTTT.

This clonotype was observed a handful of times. For the CDR3, the DNA is TGTGCCAGTAGTAGACCGGACAGGGAAGAGACCCAGTACTTC. This gives the protein CASSRPDREETQYF. The genes are TRBV19 and TRBJ2-5; 8 bases map to TRBD1. After removal of 4 bases from V and 3 bases from J, the junction contained 4 bases not matched to a gene. CDR3 length equals 14 residues. Looked up from germline, CDR1 is LNHDA and CDR2 is SQIVND (reference sequence).

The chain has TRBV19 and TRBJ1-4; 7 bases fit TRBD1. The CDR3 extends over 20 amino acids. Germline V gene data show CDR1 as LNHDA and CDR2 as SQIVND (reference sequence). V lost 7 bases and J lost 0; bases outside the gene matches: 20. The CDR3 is CASTPTGTAESYTTNEKLFF. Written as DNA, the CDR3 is TGTGCCAGTACCCCGACCGGGACAGCCGAATCCTATACAACTAATGAAAAACTGTTTTTT.